The present T cell receptor (beta chain) was sequenced within a study of T-cell memory formation after mild COVID-19. About the study: TCR clusters were mostly confined to one donor each. General study points: The main location of contracting CD4+ clones was CM and EM, and that of contracting CD8+ clones was EMRA. Some clones that responded were present in memory (sampled pre-infection), which suggests cross-reactive memory joined. CD4+ bias marked clones expanding day 15 to 37, unlike balanced contracting clones.

V shed 4 bases and J shed 6 bases, with 5 bases lying between them. Looked up from germline, CDR1 is SQVTM and CDR2 is ANQGSEA. The CDR3 extends over 10 amino acids. This clonotype occurred a few times. The antigen is unknown. Each CDR3 protein is one row after TCRdb ran MiXCR on the 5' RACE reads. Of 300,000 to 350,000 distinct CDR3 sequences listed, 13% are singletons. The sequencing input was PBMCs or a T cell subset sorted from them (not recorded which). The sequence derives from a young man who had mild COVID-19 (a few samples of this study predate the infection). Cell type and time point are not known. The chain links TRBV29-1 to TRBJ2-3; no firm D call. The CDR3 spells CSVVSDTQYF. The CDR3 nucleotides are TGCAGCGTTGTGTCCGATACGCAGTATTTT.